This TCR beta chain was recorded in a study of early T cells in non-severe SARS-CoV-2 infection. Study-wide background: The sequenced material was bulk RNA from unsorted whole blood, and its chains were unpaired.

This clonotype came up a few times. Its target is unknown. Unique molecular identifiers were affixed to single, distinct cDNA molecules. TCRdb recomputed calls from the 5' RACE reads with MiXCR, one row per CDR3 protein. This sample carries 100,000 to 130,000 distinct CDR3 sequences, 11% of them seen once, and the ten largest clones take around 8%. The CDR3 has 17 amino acids. V gave up 6 bases and J gave up 0 bases; unmatched junction bases: 9. The germline CDR1 and CDR2 sequences are DFQATT and SNEGSKA (reference sequence). Study observations and caveats: Comparison of clonotypes with VDJdb favored anti-spike CD8 responses while missing private and CD4 specificities.

Sequencing was carried out using whole blood. The chain carries TRBV20-1 and TRBJ2-1; 12 nucleotides line up with TRBD2. The TCR sequence derives from an adult who was a healthcare worker with PCR-confirmed SARS-CoV-2 infection or an uninfected control (not recorded which). Written as DNA, the CDR3 is TGCAGTGCGCCGGGACTAGCGGGCTGGGGCTCCTACAATGAGCAGTTCTTC. This gives the protein CSAPGLAGWGSYNEQFF.